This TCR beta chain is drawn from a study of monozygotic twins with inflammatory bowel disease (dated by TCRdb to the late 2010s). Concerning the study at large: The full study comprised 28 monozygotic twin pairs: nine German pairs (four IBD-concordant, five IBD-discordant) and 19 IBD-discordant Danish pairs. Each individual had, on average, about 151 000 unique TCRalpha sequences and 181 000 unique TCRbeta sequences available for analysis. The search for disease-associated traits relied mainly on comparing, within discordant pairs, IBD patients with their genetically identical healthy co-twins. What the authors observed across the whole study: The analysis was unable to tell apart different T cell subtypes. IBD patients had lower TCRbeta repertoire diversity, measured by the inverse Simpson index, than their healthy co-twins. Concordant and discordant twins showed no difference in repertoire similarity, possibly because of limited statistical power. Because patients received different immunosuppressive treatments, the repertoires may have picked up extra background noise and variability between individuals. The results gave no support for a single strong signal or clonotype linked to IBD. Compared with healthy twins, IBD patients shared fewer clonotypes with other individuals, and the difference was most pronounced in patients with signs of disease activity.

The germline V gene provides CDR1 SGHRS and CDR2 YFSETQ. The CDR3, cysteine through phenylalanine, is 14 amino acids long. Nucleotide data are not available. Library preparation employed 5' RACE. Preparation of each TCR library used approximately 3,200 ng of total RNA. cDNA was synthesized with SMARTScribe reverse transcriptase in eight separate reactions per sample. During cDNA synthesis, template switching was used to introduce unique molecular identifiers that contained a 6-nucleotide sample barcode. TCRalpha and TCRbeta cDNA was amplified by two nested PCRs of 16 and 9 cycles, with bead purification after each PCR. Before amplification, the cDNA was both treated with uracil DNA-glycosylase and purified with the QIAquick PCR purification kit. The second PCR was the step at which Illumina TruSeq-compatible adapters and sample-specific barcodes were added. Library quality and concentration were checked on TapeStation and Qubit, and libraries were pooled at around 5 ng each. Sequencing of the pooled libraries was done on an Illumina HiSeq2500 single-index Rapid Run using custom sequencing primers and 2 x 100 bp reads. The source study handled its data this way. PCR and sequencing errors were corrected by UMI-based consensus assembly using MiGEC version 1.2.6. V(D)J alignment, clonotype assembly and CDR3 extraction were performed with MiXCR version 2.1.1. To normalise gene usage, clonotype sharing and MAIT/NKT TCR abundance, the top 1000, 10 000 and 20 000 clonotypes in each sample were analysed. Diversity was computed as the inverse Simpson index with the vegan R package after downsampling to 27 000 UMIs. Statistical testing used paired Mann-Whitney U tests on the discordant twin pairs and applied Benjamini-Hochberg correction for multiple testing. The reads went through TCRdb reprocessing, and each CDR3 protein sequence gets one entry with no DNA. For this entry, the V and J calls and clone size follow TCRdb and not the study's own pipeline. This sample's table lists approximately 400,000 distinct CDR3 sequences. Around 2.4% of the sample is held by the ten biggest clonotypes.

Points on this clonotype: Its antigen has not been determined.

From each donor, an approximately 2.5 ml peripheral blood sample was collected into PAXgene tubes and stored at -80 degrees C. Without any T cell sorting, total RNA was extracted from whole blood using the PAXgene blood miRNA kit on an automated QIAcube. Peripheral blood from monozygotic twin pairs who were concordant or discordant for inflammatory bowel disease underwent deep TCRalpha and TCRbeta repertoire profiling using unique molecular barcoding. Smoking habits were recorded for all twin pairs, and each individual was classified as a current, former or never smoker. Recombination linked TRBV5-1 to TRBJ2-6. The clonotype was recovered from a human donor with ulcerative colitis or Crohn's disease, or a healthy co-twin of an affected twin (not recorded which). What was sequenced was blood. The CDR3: CASSGKTGANVLTF. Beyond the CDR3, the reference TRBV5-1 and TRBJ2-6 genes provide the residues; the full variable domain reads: KAGVTQTPRYLIKTRGQQVTLSCSPISGHRSVSWYQQTPGQGLQFLFEYFSETQRNKGNFPGRFSGRQFSNSRSEMNVSTLELGDSALYLCASSGKTGANVLTFGAGSRLTVL.